This T cell receptor beta chain was identified during a study of cytomegalovirus exposure and HLA in healthy donors. Looking at the study overall: A later analysis reported the same platform for the 110 or so validation repertoires and the 500 to 750 first-cohort repertoires.

Study conclusions and caveats: High specificity and sensitivity for cytomegalovirus status were reported for the classifier. Some TCR beta chains (approximately 180 of them) were listed as cytomegalovirus-associated. Specificity of a few CMV-associated chains for CMV antigens was verified in vitro.

The CDR3 runs to 14 residues. Germline V gives CDR1 MDHEN, CDR2 SYDVKM. V was clipped by 4 bases and J by 5 bases, with 14 bases between them. Note on this clone: As yet, its antigen is unknown.

Sequencing used immunoSEQ multiplex PCR; TCRdb keeps in-frame clones, though not all of them. The sample comprises about 73,000 clones, around 96% of which are singletons, and approximately 3.4% rests with the top ten. Sequencing was carried out using PBMCs. This chain links TRBV28 with TRBJ1-1, with D perhaps matching TRBD1 (6 bases). This clonotype originated in a man between 18 and 35 years old in good health and CMV-seronegative. The chain's CDR3 is CASSSTGRGTEAFF. In DNA, the CDR3 is TGTGCCAGCAGTTCTACAGGGAGAGGGACTGAAGCTTTCTTT.